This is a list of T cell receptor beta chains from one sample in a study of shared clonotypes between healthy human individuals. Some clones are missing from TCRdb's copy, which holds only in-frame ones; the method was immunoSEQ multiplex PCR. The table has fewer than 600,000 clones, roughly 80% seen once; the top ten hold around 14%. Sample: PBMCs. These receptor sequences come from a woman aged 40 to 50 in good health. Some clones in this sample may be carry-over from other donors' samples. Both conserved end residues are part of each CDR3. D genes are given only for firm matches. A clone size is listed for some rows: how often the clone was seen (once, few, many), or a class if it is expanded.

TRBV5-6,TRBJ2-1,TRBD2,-,TGTGCCAGCAGCTTCGGTCTAGCGGAGGTATACAATGAGCAGTTCTTC,CASSFGLAEVYNEQFF
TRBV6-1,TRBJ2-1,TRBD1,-,TGTGCCAGCAGTGTCCAGGGGGCTTTCTACAATGAGCAGTTCTTC,CASSVQGAFYNEQFF
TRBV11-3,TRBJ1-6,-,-,TGTGCCAGCAGCTTAGATCGGAGACCACCCCTCCACTTT,CASSLDRRPPLHF
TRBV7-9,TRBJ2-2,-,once,TGTGCCAGCAGCCCCGGTGGAACCGGGGAGCTGTTTTTT,CASSPGGTGELFF
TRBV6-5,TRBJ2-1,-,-,TGTGCCAGCAGTAACCCGGTTGGTGAGCAGTTCTTC,CASSNPVGEQFF
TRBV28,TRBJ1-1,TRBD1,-,TGTGCCAGCAGCCCCCCCACGTACAGGGGACCCACTGAAGCTTTCTTT,CASSPPTYRGPTEAFF
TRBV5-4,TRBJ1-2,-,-,TGTGCCAGCTCCGTAGGGGCAGGCTACACCTTC,CASSVGAGYTF
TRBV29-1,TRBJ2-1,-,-,TGCAGCGTTGAATGGCAACACAATGAGCAGTTCTTC,CSVEWQHNEQFF
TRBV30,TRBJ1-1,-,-,TGTGCCTGGACCACCTCGGGGGAACTGGCTTTCTTT,CAWTTSGELAFF
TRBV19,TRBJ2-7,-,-,TGTGCCAGTAGTGCCCGGAACTCCTACGAGCAGTACTTC,CASSARNSYEQYF
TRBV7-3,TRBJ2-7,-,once,TGTGCCAGCAGCCCCCATGCTTCCTACGAGCAGTACTTC,CASSPHASYEQYF
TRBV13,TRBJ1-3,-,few,TGTGCCAGCAGCTTAGGACAGCCACCAAACACCATATATTTT,CASSLGQPPNTIYF
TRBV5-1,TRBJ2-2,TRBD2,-,TGCGCCAGCAGCTTGGGGCTAGCGGGAGTCGACGGGGAGCTGTTTTTT,CASSLGLAGVDGELFF
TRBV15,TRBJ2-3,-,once,TGTGCCACCAGCAGAGGAGGCAGGGGGGAAGATACGCAGTATTTT,CATSRGGRGEDTQYF
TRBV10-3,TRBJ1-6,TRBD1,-,TGTGCCATCAGTGTGGGACAGAATAATTCACCCCTCCACTTT,CAISVGQNNSPLHF
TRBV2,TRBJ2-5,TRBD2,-,TGTGCCAGCAGTCCCACCACCGGACTAGCGGGAGGGAGCCAGTACTTC,CASSPTTGLAGGSQYF
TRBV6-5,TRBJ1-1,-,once,TGTGCCACGTACAGGGTTGCGAACACTGAAGCTTTCTTT,CATYRVANTEAFF
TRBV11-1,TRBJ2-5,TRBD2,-,TGTGCCAGCAGCCCGACCAGGGAGGGGACCCAGTACTTC,CASSPTREGTQYF
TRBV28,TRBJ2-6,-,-,TGTGCCAGCAGCATGTCCGGGTTCGGGGCCAACGTCCTGACTTTC,CASSMSGFGANVLTF
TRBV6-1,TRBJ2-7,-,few,TGTGCCAGCAGTGAAGCGGAGGAGGGGTCCTACGAGCAGTACTTC,CASSEAEEGSYEQYF